This entry lists 14 T cell receptor beta chains sequenced from one sample in a study of cytomegalovirus exposure and HLA in healthy donors. The PCR was carried out with 60 Vbeta primers and 13 Jbeta primers. Some clones are missing from TCRdb's copy, which holds only in-frame ones; the method was immunoSEQ multiplex PCR. The table records about 180,000 clones, approximately 73% of them present only once. Sequenced input: PBMCs. These receptors all stem from a woman aged 25 to 39 in good health and CMV-seropositive.

This clone was recorded a few times. The chain has TRBV10-1 and TRBJ2-3, with 10 bases identical to TRBD2. Germline CDR1 WNHNN, CDR2 SYGVQD (reference sequence). V shed 3 bases and J 10 bases; nucleotides not matched to a gene: 10. CDR3 length: 15 residues. CDR3 nucleotide sequence: TGCGCCAGCAGTGACGGGGTAGCGGGGGGCCTGGCGCAGTATTTT. Its translation: CASSDGVAGGLAQYF.

In its sample, this clone was seen once. This chain links TRBV7-2 with TRBJ2-1; the D is unclear. Germline lookup yields CDR1 SGHTA and CDR2 FQGNSA. The CDR3 is 11 residues long. Between the trimmed V and J ends, which lost 4 bases and 13 bases, there was a span of 11 bases. CDR3 nucleotides: TGTGCCAGCAGCTCCCAGATCGTTCAGTTCTTC. This codes for CASSSQIVQFF.

The chain carries TRBV5-1 and TRBJ2-1, with 8 positions matching TRBD2. Germline CDR1 SGHRS, CDR2 YFSETQ. After removal of 0 bases from V and 6 bases from J, the junction contained 2 bases not matched to a gene. The CDR3 is 14 residues long. CDR3 in amino acids: CASSLDGGGNEQFF. The CDR3 DNA follows: TGCGCCAGCAGCTTGGACGGGGGGGGCAATGAGCAGTTCTTC.

Only a few counts were recorded for this clone. The V gene is TRBV7-9, the J gene TRBJ1-2; D possibly corresponds to TRBD1 (5 bases). Deletions cut 2 bases from V and 0 bases from J, with 10 bases between. Germline values: CDR1 SEHNR, CDR2 FQNEAQ (reference sequence). CDR3 size: 15 residues. The CDR3 protein is CASSLQRGSNYGYTF. The DNA of the CDR3 is TGTGCCAGCAGCTTACAACGGGGGTCTAACTATGGCTACACCTTC. The whole variable domain, remainder taken from reference TRBV7-9 and TRBJ1-2, is DTGVSQNPRHKITKRGQNVTFRCDPISEHNRLYWYRQTLGQGPEFLTYFQNEAQLEKSRLLSDRFSAERPKGSFSTLEIQRTEQGDSAMYLCASSLQRGSNYGYTFGSGTRLTVV.

The V call is TRBV14, the J call TRBJ2-2, with 8 bases aligning to TRBD1. V lost 4 bases to trimming and J lost 0 bases; unmatched junction nucleotides: 4. This CDR3 contains 16 residues. CDR1 and CDR2 (germline): SGHDN, FVKESK. CDR3 sequence reads: CASSRLGQANTGELFF. CDR3 bases: TGTGCCAGCAGCCGGTTGGGACAGGCGAACACCGGGGAGCTGTTTTTT.

The V gene is TRBV5-1, the J gene TRBJ2-5, with TRBD2 matching over 7 bases. The CDR3 consists of 13 residues. J gave up 7 bases and V 4 bases, and 7 bases lay outside the gene matches. The germline gives CDR1 SGHRS, CDR2 YFSETQ. CDR3: CASSQRGSATQYF. CDR3 in DNA: TGCGCCAGCAGCCAGCGGGGTAGCGCGACCCAGTACTTC.

The rearrangement uses TRBV7-2 and TRBJ2-3; D perhaps matches TRBD2 (6 bases). The V gene lost 6 bases and the J gene lost 3 bases, with 16 bases spanning the gap. The CDR3 runs to 15 residues. CDR1 and CDR2 (germline): SGHTA, FQGNSA. CDR3 loop: CASRGGGTSTDTQYF. CDR3 bases: TGTGCCAGCAGAGGAGGCGGGACTTCTACAGATACGCAGTATTTT.

The rearrangement links TRBV19 to TRBJ1-5, with a possible D match to TRBD1 (5 bases). CDR3 length: 16 amino acids. Germline V gene sequence: CDR1 LNHDA, CDR2 SQIVND (reference sequence). V gave up 5 bases and J gave up 0 bases, with 14 bases separating them. DNA of the CDR3: TGTGCCAGTAGTGATCAGGGAAAACATAGCAATCAGCCCCAGCATTTT. It yields the protein CASSDQGKHSNQPQHF. The full variable domain, rest sourced from reference TRBV19 and TRBJ1-5, is DGGITQSPKYLFRKEGQNVTLSCEQNLNHDAMYWYRQDPGQGLRLIYYSQIVNDFQKGDIAEGYSVSREKKESFPLTVTSAQKNPTAFYLCASSDQGKHSNQPQHFGDGTRLSIL.

V is TRBV19 and J is TRBJ2-3; 8 positions match TRBD2. This CDR3 region has 15 residues. Trimming at V came to 3 bases and at J to 0 bases, leaving 2 bases not matched to a gene. Per germline, CDR1 LNHDA and CDR2 SQIVND (reference sequence). As DNA, the CDR3 is TGTGCCAGTAGTATGGGACTAGGGAGCACAGATACGCAGTATTTT. It specifies CASSMGLGSTDTQYF.

The V gene is TRBV28, the J gene TRBJ2-1; D ambiguous. The CDR3 extends over 14 amino acids. Germline V gives CDR1 MDHEN, CDR2 SYDVKM. V lost 5 bases and J 6 bases, leaving 14 bases between the germline ends. CDR3 loop: CASSPPGVVNEQFF. For the CDR3, the DNA is TGTGCCAGCAGTCCCCCCGGAGTAGTCAATGAGCAGTTCTTC.

The J gene is TRBJ2-7, the V gene TRBV28; 8 nucleotides align to TRBD2. Trimming cost V 6 bases and J 6 bases; bases outside gene matches: 10. The CDR3 runs 14 residues. Germline CDR1 reads MDHEN; CDR2 reads SYDVKM. CDR3 DNA: TGTGCCAGCAGCTCCGGGACTAGGGCCCGCGAGCAGTACTTC. Amino acids: CASSSGTRAREQYF.

This clone showed up just a few times. V is TRBV5-4 and J is TRBJ2-7; maybe TRBD1 (5 bases). Between the trimmed V and J ends, which lost 2 bases and 3 bases, there was a span of 21 bases. The CDR3 contains 17 residues. CDR1 is SGHNT, CDR2 YYREEE, per germline (reference sequence). CDR3 DNA sequence: TGTGCCAGCAGCTTCGGCCTACTACGTGGGGCCGACTACGAGCAGTACTTC. Translation gives CASSFGLLRGADYEQYF. The whole variable domain, filled in from reference TRBV5-4 and TRBJ2-7, reads ETGVTQSPTHLIKTRGQQVTLRCSSQSGHNTVSWYQQALGQGPQFIFQYYREEENGRGNFPPRFSGLQFPNYSSELNVNALELDDSALYLCASSFGLLRGADYEQYFGPGTRLTVT.

The chain couples TRBV4-3 to TRBJ2-3; a possible D gene is TRBD1 (5 bases). Per germline, CDR1 LGHNA and CDR2 YSLEER. The germline V and J ends were trimmed by 4 bases and 2 bases, with 13 bases remaining between them. The CDR3 extends over 15 amino acids. CDR3 coding DNA: TGCGCCAGCAGCCGTCTAGGGGCCTCCACAGATACGCAGTATTTT. This gives the protein CASSRLGASTDTQYF.

This clone was seen a few times. The DNA of the CDR3 is TGTGCCAGCAGCTTAGTAGTTTTGGAGACCCAGTACTTC. Amino acid sequence: CASSLVVLETQYF. V usage is TRBV11-2 and J usage is TRBJ2-5, with no clear D. Germline CDR1 is SGHAT and CDR2 is FQNNGV. CDR3 size: 13 residues. V was shortened by 1 base and J by 5 bases, with 8 bases between the two germline ends. Based on the CDR3 plus reference TRBV11-2 and TRBJ2-5, the full variable domain is EAGVAQSPRYKIIEKRQSVAFWCNPISGHATLYWYQQILGQGPKLLIQFQNNGVVDDSQLPKDRFSAERLKGVDSTLKIQPAKLEDSAVYLCASSLVVLETQYFGPGTRLLVL.